This T cell receptor (beta chain) was documented in a study of blood T cells in healthy people across ages. Study-wide results and limits: There was no known CMV status for donors, so expanded clonotype changes were possibly confounded. Getting older went along with TCR beta diversity per million T cells dropping roughly linearly.

Using a J-beta primer mix together with a sample-barcoded 5' primer, a second PCR was run for about 7 to 12 cycles. Each TCR beta cDNA got a 12-nucleotide random molecular identifier. TCRdb re-called the 5' RACE reads with MiXCR, one entry per CDR3 protein. Found here are 780,000 or so distinct CDR3 sequences, just over 55% of them singletons; the top ten hold around 25%. Trimming stripped 6 bases from V and 2 bases from J, with 14 bases between. CDR1 is SGHNT, CDR2 YYREEE, per germline (reference sequence). There are 14 residues in the CDR3. This clonotype has at least ten counts. Its antigen is currently unknown.

J is TRBJ1-2 and V is TRBV5-4, with a possible D match to TRBD1 (5 bases). This TCR was sampled from a man aged 40-49 years in good health. The sequenced material came from blood. The CDR3 region is CASTFAGRNYGYTF. CDR3 in DNA: TGTGCCAGCACCTTCGCAGGGCGGAACTATGGCTACACCTTC.